This T cell receptor (beta chain) was observed in a study of blood T cell repertoires in COVID-19. Study-level background: The origin of the acute and convalescent COVID-19 samples was the United States, Italy and Spain. Nucleic acid was either cDNA or gDNA, and it came from T cells, B-cell-depleted T cells, or PBMCs.

CDR1 and CDR2 (germline): KGHDR, SFDVKD. The CDR3 contains 13 residues. Trimming shortened V by 9 bases and J by 7 bases, and 14 bases separated the two germline ends. Authors' methods: Nucleated cell number was recorded as an estimate derived from reference gene primer amplification. Measured with immunoSEQ multiplex PCR; TCRdb has only the in-frame clones, and not every one. V and J calls plus clone size are reproduced from that table; the DNA served to infer D and trimming. The table lists about 270,000 clones, under 90% of them singletons. The chain recombines TRBV24-1 with TRBJ2-2; D gene unclear. Sequenced sample: PBMCs or T cells enriched from blood (not recorded which). The TCR originated in a man aged 18 to 29 who had recovered from COVID-19. The CDR3 sequence: CATGYYSSGELFF. CDR3 nucleotides: TGTGCCACCGGATATTATTCTAGCGGGGAGCTGTTTTTT.